This entry lists 4 T cell receptor beta chains sequenced from one sample in a study of T cells in Graves' hyperthyroidism and ophthalmopathy. TCR beta CDR3 regions were amplified from RNA transcripts. A set of HTBI primers served as the primers for a first-round RT-PCR of the TCR CDR3. TCRdb ran MiXCR on the multiplex PCR reads and lists one entry per CDR3 protein. The table includes about 590,000 distinct CDR3 sequences, around a sixth detected once. The specimen was blood. These receptors originate from a woman aged 30 to 39 with Graves' hyperthyroidism.

The J gene is TRBJ1-2, the V gene TRBV6-5, with D maybe TRBD1 (6 bases). Germline loops: CDR1 MNHEY, CDR2 SVGAGI. Deletions cut 2 bases from V and 4 bases from J, with 11 bases between. The CDR3 spans 14 residues. The chain's CDR3 is CASSYVGRGYGYTF. The CDR3, as DNA: TGTGCCAGCAGTTACGTCGGCAGGGGCTATGGCTACACCTTC.

In its sample, this clonotype was seen a few times. The CDR3 here is CASSLTATSGSTDTQYF. The CDR3, as DNA: TGTGCCAGCAGCTTAACGGCTACTAGCGGGAGCACAGATACGCAGTATTTT. The chain recombines TRBV7-3 with TRBJ2-3; 9 bases align to TRBD2. This CDR3 spans 17 amino acids. The germline gives CDR1 SGHTA, CDR2 FQGTGA. J was trimmed by 0 bases and V by 0 bases; bases with no gene match: 4. Filled out from reference TRBV7-3 and TRBJ2-3, the complete variable domain reads GAGVSQTPSNKVTEKGKYVELRCDPISGHTALYWYRQSLGQGPEFLIYFQGTGAADDSGLPNDRFFAVRPEGSVSTLKIQRTERGDSAVYLCASSLTATSGSTDTQYFGPGTRLTVL.

Many counts were recorded for this clonotype. The V call is TRBV28, the J call TRBJ1-5, with TRBD1 matching over 10 bases. J lost 7 bases, V lost 5 bases, and 11 bases had no gene match. CDR1 and CDR2 (germline): MDHEN, SYDVKM. This CDR3 has 16 amino acids. The CDR3 DNA reads as TGTGCCAGCAGTCCCACAGGGACAGGGGTTTACCAGCCCCAGCATTTT. As protein: CASSPTGTGVYQPQHF.

This sequence joins TRBV29-1 and TRBJ1-3; D is uncertain. Germline V gene data show CDR1 as SQVTM and CDR2 as ANQGSEA. This CDR3 contains 14 residues. Trimming cost V 0 bases and J 0 bases, with 6 bases left between them. In DNA form, the CDR3 reads TGCAGCGTTGAAGATCTGGACTCTGGAAACACCATATATTTT. It is translated as CSVEDLDSGNTIYF.